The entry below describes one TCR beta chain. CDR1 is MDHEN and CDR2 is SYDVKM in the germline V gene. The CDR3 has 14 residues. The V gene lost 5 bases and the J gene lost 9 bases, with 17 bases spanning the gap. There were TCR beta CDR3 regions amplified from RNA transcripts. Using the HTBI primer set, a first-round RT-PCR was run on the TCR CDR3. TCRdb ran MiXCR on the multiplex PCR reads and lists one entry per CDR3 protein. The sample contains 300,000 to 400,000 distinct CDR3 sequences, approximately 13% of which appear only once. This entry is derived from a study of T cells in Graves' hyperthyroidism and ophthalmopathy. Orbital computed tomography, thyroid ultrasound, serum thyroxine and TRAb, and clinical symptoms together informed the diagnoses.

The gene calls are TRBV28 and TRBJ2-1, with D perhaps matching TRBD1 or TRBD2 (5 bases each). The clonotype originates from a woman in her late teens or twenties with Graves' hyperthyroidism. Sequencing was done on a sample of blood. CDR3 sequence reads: CASSRTRGAPEQFF. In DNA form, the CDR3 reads TGTGCCAGCAGTCGTACCCGAGGGGCGCCTGAGCAGTTCTTC.